This T cell receptor (beta chain) was profiled in a study of T cell changes during pregnancy in multiple sclerosis. CDR1 MGHRA and CDR2 YSYEKL come from the germline V gene. The V end was cut by 1 base, the J end by 13 bases, with 17 bases between. This CDR3 spans 14 amino acids. Method: immunoSEQ multiplex PCR; TCRdb's copy keeps in-frame clones and lacks some. Of about 47,000 clones in the sample, over 75% are singletons; the top ten hold 6.5% to 8.5%. The chain links TRBV4-1 to TRBJ2-1; TRBD2 might be the D (6 bases). The source is a female donor with multiple sclerosis, enrolled in a pregnancy study. The material sequenced was CD8+ T cells from peripheral blood mononuclear cells, taken in the second trimester of pregnancy. Here the CDR3 DNA reads TGCGCCAGCAGCCAAGTAGGGACTCCCCTTGGTCAGTTCTTC. Protein product: CASSQVGTPLGQFF.